This T cell receptor (beta chain) appears in the sequencing data of a study of memory CD4+ T cells and cytomegalovirus serostatus. Study background: Healthy Belgian adult donors included several CMV-positive and approximately 25 CMV-negative people.

Looked up from germline, CDR1 is WSHSY and CDR2 is SAAADI. CDR3 length equals 14 residues. Unmatched junction bases numbered 6, after V lost 7 bases and J lost 5 bases. This clone turned up a few times. Its antigen is currently unknown. Study conclusions and caveats: CMV serostatus prediction reached median AUC 0.95, or 0.91 with US-trained model.

Libraries were prepared by immunoSEQ multiplex PCR; TCRdb keeps only in-frame clonotypes and omits some of them. The repertoire includes tens of thousands of clones, 60% to 85% of them detected once, and approximately 4.5% sits in the top ten. Single viable CD3+CD4+CD8-CD45RO+ cells were sorted as the memory CD4+ T cells. Sequenced: memory CD4+ T cells from blood. The chain employs TRBV10-2 and TRBJ1-1, with 11 positions matching TRBD1. This TCR was sampled from an adult in good health and CMV-seropositive. The CDR3 loop is CASIRTGGETEAFF. The CDR3 DNA sequence: TGCGCCAGCATTCGGACAGGGGGCGAGACTGAAGCTTTCTTT.